This T cell receptor beta chain stems from a study of graft-versus-host responses after intestinal transplantation (dated by TCRdb to the early 2020s). About the investigation overall: Multivisceral, liver-intestinal, or isolated intestinal transplants were received by the recipients. Bulk TCR-beta CDR3 sequencing was used to track graft-versus-host and host-versus-graft alloreactive T cell clones in the graft, circulation and bone marrow after intestinal transplantation. To identify alloreactive clones, pre-transplant mixed lymphocyte reaction products were sequenced and then compared with unstimulated pre-transplant donor and recipient T cells. Anti-thymocyte globulin induction was given to all recipients, followed by maintenance tacrolimus and steroids for approximately three years. Instead of going to the commercial service, samples from three later patients were sequenced in-house on an Illumina MiSeq and processed with MiXCR. Donor T cell macrochimerism was defined as a peak of at least 4% donor T cells among recipient peripheral blood mononuclear cells. The cohort enrolled approximately 24 intestinal transplant recipients, one of whom was a retransplant, and a few patients without pretransplant specimens were excluded. Points the paper makes about the study in general: Early after transplant, peak levels of circulating GvH clones were found to be associated with declines in HvG clones. Conclusions were limited by the relatively low number and heterogeneity of intestinal transplant patients. In patients with donor T cell macrochimerism, the allografts had high GvH to HvG T cell clonal ratios. GvH clones turned up in recipient bone marrow, with some appearing earlier in ileal mucosa or blood, a pattern consistent with an intestinal mucosal origin.

Taken from cysteine to phenylalanine, the CDR3 has 11 residues. Here the CDR3 DNA is all that survives: 33 bases in frame from base 1. The junction carries 9 bases between V and J, which are trimmed by 5 bases and 10 bases respectively. The germline V gene sets CDR1 to SGHTA and CDR2 to FQGNSA. Blood samples were collected up to 4 times in the first month after transplant and then at least monthly when available. In the case of this clone: Its antigen is still unknown. Per-base quality was not reported, and no clone a single base away is much larger than it.

The library was generated by the immunoSEQ multiplex PCR assay. High-throughput TCR-beta CDR3 sequencing of genomic DNA from most patients was performed by Adaptive Biotechnologies. On the study's bioinformatics: TCR sequencing data were retrieved from Adaptive's ImmunoSEQ software for 15 to 20 patients, whereas three other patients were processed with MiXCR and VDJtools. CDR3 nucleotide sequences shared between donor and recipient were removed because the origin of such sequences could not be assigned. At least 2-fold expansion over unstimulated cells and a minimum CFSE-low frequency of 0.002% (template counts) or 0.001% (read counts) were required for clones to be classified as alloreactive. A clone was considered mappable if detected in the sequenced pre-transplant spleen, lymph node, or MLR CFSE-low populations of the donor or recipient. Cumulative frequency of alloreactive clones was calculated as a percentage of all sequences weighted by copy number. Not all clones reach the TCRdb copy of this immuneACCESS table, which keeps in-frame sequences only. Checked studies attribute under half of the gap to unresolved V genes and leave the rest unexplained. V, J and clone size derive from that table, while D and trimming were established from the DNA sequence. The sample table shows about 97,000 clones, and 80% to 95% are seen once. The ten largest clones add up to 15% to 20% of the sample.

The V and J genes are TRBV7-2 and TRBJ2-1, with the D call perhaps TRBD1 or TRBD2, each one matching 6 bases. The sample consisted of PBMCs, taken just under 460 days after intestinal transplant. This clonotype was sampled from a human patient who received an intestinal transplant, so some T cells may come from the graft donor. The CDR3 has the sequence CASSVGGEQFF. Here is the DNA: TGTGCCAGCAGCGTAGGGGGGGAGCAGTTCTTC.